These 19 T cell receptor beta chains were sequenced from one sample in a study of tissue T cells after allogeneic stem cell transplantation. Libraries were prepared by immunoSEQ multiplex PCR; TCRdb keeps only in-frame clonotypes and omits some of them. The data show roughly 7,700 clones, roughly a third seen once. Time point: mouse harvest day 14 after allogeneic transplant. Mouse grafts combined 10^7 T-cell-depleted bone marrow cells with 10^6 splenic CD5+ T cells. Material for sequencing was skin. The receptors shown here come from a female BALB/c mouse given C57BL/6 T cells with graft-versus-host disease after an allogeneic hematopoietic cell transplant.

This clone was recorded only once. Germline and genes here are mouse. The read ends 1 residue shy of where the CDR3 ends; the end is completed using the germline J gene. The chain joins TRBV26 to TRBJ2-5; tentatively, D is TRBD1 (6 bases). This CDR3 has 13 residues. V lost 5 bases, J lost 2 bases, and 8 bases lay in between. The germline V gene encodes CDR1 KGHPV and CDR2 FQNQEV (reference sequence). CDR3 DNA (partial): TGTGCCAGCAGTAACAGGGTCCAAGACACCCAGTAC. Translating gives CASSNRVQDTQY. The CDR3 in full is CASSNRVQDTQYF.

Regarding this clone: The genes are named according to mouse. Read data end 1 residue before the CDR3 end; the end is taken from the germline J gene. J is TRBJ1-4 and V is TRBV26, with TRBD1 identical over 7 bases. The junction had 4 bases not matched to a gene; V was cut back by 6 bases and J by 3 bases. The CDR3 sequence is 14 residues long. Looked up from germline, CDR1 is KGHPV and CDR2 is FQNQEV (reference sequence). Partial CDR3 DNA: TGTGCCAGCAGAGACAGGGAGACCAACGAAAGATTATTT. As protein: CASRDRETNERLF. The whole CDR3 sequence reads CASRDRETNERLFF.

This clone ranks as medium-sized. Mouse gene names and germline throughout. The read gets to within 1 residue of the CDR3 end, and the germline J gene fills in the rest. The rearrangement uses TRBV26 and TRBJ1-4, with 9 bases that match TRBD1. CDR1 KGHPV and CDR2 FQNQEV come from the germline V gene (reference sequence). V was clipped by 9 bases and J by 3 bases; unmatched bases: 2. CDR3 length equals 13 residues. Incomplete CDR3 DNA: TGTGCCAGTAACAGGGGGCCCAACGAAAGATTATTT. Residues: CASNRGPNERLF. The whole CDR3 sequence reads CASNRGPNERLFF.

Of note for this clone: Germline and genes here are mouse. This CDR3 reads CASSLYMGNTLYF. The DNA read from the CDR3 is TGTGCCAGCAGTCTGTATATGGGAAACACCTTGTAC. The chain carries TRBV24 and TRBJ2-4; no reliable D call. The missing CDR3 end, 1 residue past where the read stops, is filled in from the germline J gene. The CDR3 is 13 residues long. Germline CDR1 and CDR2: KGHTA and FRNEEI. Trimming left V 0 bases short and J 5 bases short, with 6 bases between.

This clone has only a few counts. Gene and germline names: mouse. Sequencing ends 1 residue short of the CDR3 end; the germline J gene provides the rest. The chain has TRBV14 and TRBJ2-5, with a possible D match to TRBD1 (5 bases). V dropped 1 base and J dropped 6 bases, with 15 bases sitting between them. Germline V gene sequence: CDR1 SGHDT, CDR2 FRDEAV. This CDR3 is 15 amino acids long. The sequenced CDR3 bases are TGTGCCAGCAGTTTCAGGCAGGGAGGCAGGGACACCCAGTAC. Encoded protein: CASSFRQGGRDTQY. The whole CDR3 protein reads CASSFRQGGRDTQYF.

In the case of this clone: The germline and genes are mouse ones. The DNA ends 1 residue before the CDR3 does, and the rest of the CDR3 is filled in from the germline J gene. The V and J genes are TRBV12-1 and TRBJ2-7; possibly TRBD2 for D (7 bases). The CDR3 totals 12 residues. Germline V lookup: CDR1 SGHSN, CDR2 HYEKVE. V was trimmed by 5 bases and J by 7 bases, leaving 14 bases between them. The covered CDR3 bases are TGTGCCAGCTGGCCTGGGGGCCGGGAACAGTAC. Translating gives CASWPGGREQY. The whole CDR3 region reads CASWPGGREQYF.

This clone was counted a few times. Gene names follow the mouse nomenclature. Coverage ceases 1 residue before the CDR3 finishes, and the germline J gene fills in the end. The V and J genes are TRBV13-3 and TRBJ1-3; D uncertain. With 2 bases removed from V and 0 bases from J, the gap between germline ends came to 6 bases. From germline, CDR1 is NNHDY and CDR2 SYVADS. This CDR3 has 14 amino acids. The CDR3 is CASSESSSGNTLYF. Incomplete CDR3 DNA: TGTGCCAGCAGTGAAAGCAGTTCTGGAAATACGCTCTAT.

Concerning this clone: Genes and germline are mouse. The read comes to an end 1 residue before the CDR3 does, leaving the germline J gene to fill in the end. This rearrangement joins TRBV26 to TRBJ1-1; 8 bases match TRBD1. The V segment lost 6 bases and the J segment 5 bases; nucleotides outside the gene matches: 2. In germline, CDR1 is KGHPV, CDR2 FQNQEV (reference sequence). This CDR3 has 12 amino acids. The covered CDR3 bases are TGTGCCAGCAGCCGACAGGGGACAGAAGTCTTC. It yields the protein CASSRQGTEVF. The whole CDR3 sequence is CASSRQGTEVFF.

Only a few counts were recorded for this clone. The genes and germline here are from mouse. The sequenced fragment ends 1 residue before the CDR3 boundary, so the rest is inferred from the germline J gene. The chain employs TRBV24 and TRBJ2-1, with a possible D match to TRBD1 (5 bases). V lost 0 bases and J 3 bases, leaving 12 bases between the germline ends. The CDR3 contains 16 residues. Germline V gene lookup returns CDR1 KGHTA and CDR2 FRNEEI. CDR3 DNA, as far as it was read: TGTGCCAGCAGTCTGTATCCGAAGGGGATCTATGCTGAGCAGTTC. The encoded protein is CASSLYPKGIYAEQF. The entire CDR3 protein is CASSLYPKGIYAEQFF.

Note on this clone: Mouse gene names and germline throughout. The read terminates 1 residue before the CDR3 end, so the remaining end is supplied by the germline J gene. The rearrangement uses TRBV26 and TRBJ2-7, with 10 bases lining up with TRBD2. From germline, CDR1 is KGHPV and CDR2 FQNQEV (reference sequence). With 8 bases clipped from V and 7 bases from J, the junction kept 8 bases outside the gene matches. This CDR3 contains 13 residues. This CDR3 is CASGDLGGREQYF. CDR3 DNA, as far as it was read: TGTGCCAGCGGTGACCTGGGGGGGCGGGAACAGTAC.

With regard to this clone: Here the gene names and germline are mouse. With the read ending 1 residue before the CDR3 end, the germline J gene is used to fill in that end. The gene calls are TRBV26 and TRBJ1-1; D is ambiguous. Germline CDR1 reads KGHPV; CDR2 reads FQNQEV (reference sequence). The V and J ends lost 4 bases and 3 bases respectively, with 9 bases between them. CDR3 size: 13 residues. CDR3 bases read: TGTGCCAGCAGTCGGCAGGAAGACACAGAAGTCTTC. Translation gives CASSRQEDTEVF. The full CDR3 reads CASSRQEDTEVFF.

Turning to this clone: Germline and genes here are mouse. The read ends 1 residue early relative to the CDR3; the germline J gene fills the gap. The rearrangement links TRBV3 to TRBJ1-1, with 7 nucleotides matching TRBD1. This CDR3 is 14 amino acids long. V was pared by 1 base and J by 4 bases, with 3 bases of the junction left unmatched. CDR1 is SNHLY and CDR2 is FYNGKV in the germline V gene (reference sequence). CDR3 protein: CASSLEGASTEVFF. CDR3 DNA (partial): TGTGCCAGCAGCTTAGAGGGGGCCAGCACAGAAGTCTTC. Looking up the rest from reference TRBV3 and TRBJ1-1 gives the full variable domain: GPKVLQIPSHQIIDMGQMVTLNCDPVSNHLYFYWYKQILGQQMEFLVNFYNGKVMEKSKLFKDQFSVERPDGSYFTLKIQPTALEDSAVYFCASSLEGASTEVFFGKGTRLTVV.

This clone was seen a handful of times. Mouse gene names and germline throughout. The missing CDR3 end, 1 residue past where the read stops, is filled in from the germline J gene. The chain recombines TRBV13-3 with TRBJ2-5; tentative D call: TRBD1 (5 bases). V dropped 5 bases and J dropped 2 bases, with 6 bases sitting between them. This CDR3 region has 12 residues. Germline assignment: CDR1 NNHDY and CDR2 SYVADS. The CDR3 bases that were read are TGTGCCAGCAGAGACAGCCAAGACACCCAGTAC. It is translated as CASRDSQDTQY. The full CDR3 reads CASRDSQDTQYF.

This clone turned up a few times. All gene names here are mouse names. The read halts 1 residue ahead of the CDR3 end, with the missing end drawn from the germline J gene. The chain recombines TRBV23 with TRBJ1-1. Germline V lookup: CDR1 KGHTA, CDR2 FQNQQP. The length of the CDR3 is 14 residues. The CDR3: CSSSQSWQNTEVFF. The covered CDR3 bases are TGCTCCAGCAGTCAATCGTGGCAGAACACAGAAGTCTTC.

This clone showed up just a few times. Gene names are mouse gene names. Read coverage stops 1 residue before the CDR3 terminus; the germline J gene supplies the remainder. The V gene is TRBV5, the J gene TRBJ2-2; D unresolved. The CDR3 runs to 16 residues. The ends were cut back, 0 bases at V and 0 bases at J, with 8 bases in the middle. CDR1 LGHNA and CDR2 YNLKQL come from the germline V gene (reference sequence). The CDR3: CASSQDDNANTGQLYF. The CDR3 DNA, read in part, is TGTGCCAGCAGCCAAGATGACAATGCAAACACCGGGCAGCTCTAC.

This clone is labeled large. Gene names are mouse gene names. CDR3 amino acids: CASSQDWGVEQYF. The CDR3 DNA, read in part, is TGTGCCAGCAGCCAAGACTGGGGGGTGGAACAGTAC. The gene calls are TRBV2 and TRBJ2-7; TRBD2 matches 8 bases. The CDR3 extends 1 residue past the end of the read, so its final part is completed from the germline J gene. This CDR3 region has 13 residues. V gave up 0 bases and J gave up 7 bases; unmatched junction bases: 2. The germline V gene has CDR1 LGHNA and CDR2 YSYQKL.

Only a few counts were recorded for this clone. Mouse gene names apply. The read is 1 residue too short to cover the CDR3 end, so that end is filled in from the germline J gene. This chain uses TRBV26 with TRBJ2-1; 10 nucleotides agree with TRBD2. This CDR3 region has 14 residues. V lost 4 bases to trimming and J lost 4 bases; unmatched junction nucleotides: 1. Germline loops: CDR1 KGHPV, CDR2 FQNQEV (reference sequence). Here the CDR3 reads CASSRGLGYAEQFF. The sequenced part of the CDR3 DNA is TGTGCCAGCAGTCGGGGACTGGGGTATGCTGAGCAGTTC. The variable domain in full, completed from reference TRBV26 and TRBJ2-1, reads NSKVIQTPRYLVKGQGQKAKMRCIPEKGHPVVFWYQQNKNNEFKFLINFQNQEVLQQIDMTEKRFSAECPSNSPCSLEIQSSEAGDSALYLCASSRGLGYAEQFFGPGTRLTVL.

This clone is medium-sized. Gene labels here are mouse ones. The read is 1 residue too short to cover the CDR3 end, so that end is filled in from the germline J gene. The gene calls are TRBV26 and TRBJ2-7; D is unresolved. V shed 2 bases and J shed 4 bases, with 6 bases lying between them. Germline CDR1 and CDR2: KGHPV and FQNQEV (reference sequence). CDR3 size: 12 residues. The CDR3 loop reads CASSLRAYEQYF. The DNA read from the CDR3 is TGTGCCAGCAGTCTGAGGGCTTATGAACAGTAC.

With respect to this clone: Gene names denote mouse genes. Coverage ceases 1 residue before the CDR3 finishes, and the germline J gene fills in the end. The V gene is TRBV26, the J gene TRBJ2-1, with TRBD2 as a possible D gene (6 bases). The CDR3 is 13 amino acids. Germline CDR1 is KGHPV and CDR2 is FQNQEV (reference sequence). Deletions cut 2 bases from V and 6 bases from J, with 8 bases between. Incomplete CDR3 DNA: TGTGCCAGCAGTCTGGCTGGGGCTGCTGAGCAGTTC. Its protein is CASSLAGAAEQF. The whole CDR3 reads CASSLAGAAEQFF.